This TCR beta chain was profiled in a study of regulatory T cells in long-lasting Graves disease. Study conclusions and caveats: Limited samples may have lowered accuracy. Patients with persistent disease shared under 3,500 public clonotypes, outpacing the 966 shared by new patients.

In building TCR beta libraries, iRepertoire HTBI primers were used together with Arm-PCR of CDR3 regions. TCRdb itself ran the multiplex PCR reads through MiXCR, one entry per CDR3 protein. Seen here are 300,000 to 350,000 distinct CDR3 sequences, around 20% observed once, and the top ten hold less than 35%. This clonotype was found many times. As yet, its antigen is unknown. Time point of the sample: persistent/refractory GD, antithyroid drugs over 5 years with positive TRAb. After RNA was extracted from PBMCs, the TCR library was made from it. Losses at the gene ends were 4 bases for V and 0 bases for J; bases not matched to a gene: 14. This CDR3 is 19 amino acids long. Germline loops: CDR1 SGHAT, CDR2 FQNNGV.

The sample in question was peripheral blood mononuclear cells (PBMCs), obtained when the disease was refractory, from a patient treated with antithyroid drugs. V usage is TRBV11-2 and J usage is TRBJ1-4; 7 bases fit TRBD1. The clonotype originates from a female donor with Graves disease. The CDR3 DNA reads TGTGCCAGCAGCTCATATCGCCGAGGGACAGACTCAACTAATGAAAAACTGTTTTTT. This gives the protein CASSSYRRGTDSTNEKLFF. The variable domain in full, with the rest retrieved from reference TRBV11-2 and TRBJ1-4, is EAGVAQSPRYKIIEKRQSVAFWCNPISGHATLYWYQQILGQGPKLLIQFQNNGVVDDSQLPKDRFSAERLKGVDSTLKIQPAKLEDSAVYLCASSSYRRGTDSTNEKLFFGSGTQLSVL.